The following is a TCR beta chain sequence with its context. Its target is unknown. TCR beta cDNA libraries had unique molecular identifiers. TCRdb reanalysed the PCR reads using MiXCR and keeps one entry per CDR3 protein. The sample has about 460,000 distinct CDR3 sequences; approximately 45% are singletons. The CDR3 has 13 residues. V lost 4 bases and J lost 0, with 6 bases in between. CDR1 KGHDR and CDR2 SFDVKD come from the germline V gene. These data originate in a study of post-analysis software for immune sequencing data. Whole-study results and caveats: Controls showed lower frequencies than patients for roughly 5 TRBV segments, and TRBV5-6, TRBV5-1 and TRBV20-1 were among these.

The receptor comes from a girl between 10 and 17 years old with multiple sclerosis. This rearrangement joins TRBV24-1 to TRBJ2-7; D is ambiguous. Sample: blood. This CDR3 is CATSDSSSYEQYF. CDR3 nucleotides: TGTGCCACCAGTGACAGCTCCTCCTACGAGCAGTACTTC.